Below are 18 T cell receptor beta chains sequenced from a single sample in a study of T cells after yellow fever vaccination. In TCRdb, the 5' RACE reads were re-called with MiXCR into one record per CDR3 protein. This sample yields hundreds of thousands of distinct CDR3 sequences, of which around 5.2% are seen a single time; roughly 3% belongs to the top ten. The specimen comprised CD4+ T cells sorted from PBMCs, sampled on the day of the yellow fever booster vaccination. Receptors were obtained from a man aged 18-30 years who received the YFV17D yellow fever vaccine.

This clonotype was recorded a few times. V is TRBV20-1 and J is TRBJ2-3; 11 bases map to TRBD2. Germline V lookup: CDR1 DFQATT, CDR2 SNEGSKA (reference sequence). The CDR3 runs to 14 residues. Unmatched junction bases numbered 8, after V lost 5 bases and J lost 7 bases. CDR3 region: CSAVTSGEGNTQYF. The CDR3 bases are TGCAGTGCTGTGACTAGCGGGGAGGGGAATACGCAGTATTTT.

This sequence joins TRBV29-1 and TRBJ2-7; TRBD1 matches at 11 bases. V lost 4 bases, J lost 5 bases, and 10 bases stayed unmatched. The CDR3 runs 15 residues. Per germline, CDR1 SQVTM and CDR2 ANQGSEA. The CDR3 sequence: CSVGLGQGAINEQYF. In DNA form, the CDR3 reads TGCAGCGTTGGACTAGGACAGGGGGCAATAAACGAGCAGTACTTC.

The DNA for the CDR3 is TGTGCCAGCAGTTTCGAGACTAGCGGTACCGGGGAGCTGTTTTTT. Translated, it gives CASSFETSGTGELFF. This chain links TRBV6-6 with TRBJ2-2, with 9 bases fitting TRBD2. Germline lookup yields CDR1 MNHNY and CDR2 SVGAGI (reference sequence). Trimming removed 4 bases from V and 5 bases from J; junction bases left unmatched: 5. The CDR3 spans 15 residues.

By sample share, this clonotype is medium-sized. The chain recombines TRBV5-4 with TRBJ2-1; the D is unclear. V was shortened by 0 bases and J by 5 bases, with 12 bases between the two germline ends. This CDR3 has 15 residues. The germline V gene encodes CDR1 SGHNT and CDR2 YYREEE (reference sequence). The CDR3 nucleotides read TGTGCCAGCAGCTTGGTGGGCCACGTTAACAATGAGCAGTTCTTC. It is translated as CASSLVGHVNNEQFF.

The rearrangement uses TRBV7-9 and TRBJ2-3; D ambiguous. The CDR3 is made up of 14 amino acids. The germline V gene has CDR1 SEHNR and CDR2 FQNEAQ (reference sequence). V dropped 5 bases and J dropped 0 bases, with 9 bases sitting between them. CDR3 bases: TGTGCCAGCAGCGTCACCTTGAGCACAGATACGCAGTATTTT. This sequence encodes CASSVTLSTDTQYF.

This clonotype was recorded at least ten times. The CDR3 sequence: CSARYYGFDTQYF. As DNA, the CDR3 is TGCAGTGCTAGATATTACGGTTTTGATACGCAGTATTTT. The genes are TRBV20-1 and TRBJ2-3; D gene unclear. V was clipped by 2 bases and J by 6 bases, with 12 bases between them. Germline V gene sequence: CDR1 DFQATT, CDR2 SNEGSKA (reference sequence). The CDR3 totals 13 residues.

This clonotype was recorded many times. J is TRBJ2-2 and V is TRBV24-1; TRBD2 is a possible D gene (6 bases). V was trimmed by 9 bases and J by 5 bases, leaving 21 bases between them. CDR1 is KGHDR and CDR2 is SFDVKD in the germline V gene. CDR3 length: 16 residues. The CDR3 region is CATGTGRREGTGELFF. In DNA form, the CDR3 reads TGTGCCACCGGGACGGGCAGGAGGGAAGGAACCGGGGAGCTGTTTTTT.

This clonotype was detected only a few times. The chain combines TRBV3-1 with TRBJ1-2, with D possibly being TRBD1 (5 bases). CDR1 and CDR2 (germline): LGHDT, YNNKEL (reference sequence). This CDR3 has 16 amino acids. V was pared by 5 bases and J by 0 bases, with 16 bases between. This CDR3 is CASSSGGARPNYGYTF. CDR3 sequence (DNA): TGTGCCAGCAGCTCGGGCGGGGCGCGCCCTAACTATGGCTACACCTTC.

This clonotype showed up many times. V is TRBV7-6 and J is TRBJ2-7; D is perhaps TRBD2 (6 bases). V gave up 4 bases and J gave up 5 bases, with 15 bases separating them. Germline V gives CDR1 SGHVS, CDR2 FNYEAQ. The CDR3 runs 14 residues. As DNA, the CDR3 is TGTGCCAGCAGCTCAGTTCGGGGGTACCACGAGCAGTACTTC. Its protein is CASSSVRGYHEQYF.

A single count supports this clonotype. This chain connects TRBV2 to TRBJ2-1, with TRBD1 matching 8 bases. The CDR3 has 12 amino acids. The V gene end was trimmed by 6 bases and the J gene end by 12 bases; junction bases not matched to a gene: 7. Germline lookup yields CDR1 SNHLY and CDR2 FYNNEI. In DNA, the CDR3 is TGTGCCAGCAGCGGCGGACAGGGCAGGCAGTTCTTC. Translation: CASSGGQGRQFF.

This clonotype was found many times. This rearrangement joins TRBV7-2 to TRBJ2-3; 10 bases map to TRBD2. From germline, CDR1 is SGHTA and CDR2 FQGNSA. After removal of 8 bases from V and 0 bases from J, the junction contained 20 bases not matched to a gene. The CDR3 has 20 amino acids. The CDR3: CASGNIAGGFTRASTDTQYF. CDR3 nucleotides: TGTGCCAGCGGAAACATAGCGGGGGGATTTACAAGGGCTAGCACAGATACGCAGTATTTT.

This clonotype has a count of ten or more. The chain uses TRBV11-2 and TRBJ1-1; maybe TRBD1 (6 bases). Germline CDR1 is SGHAT and CDR2 is FQNNGV. The V end was cut by 1 base, the J end by 11 bases, with 14 bases between. There are 13 residues in the CDR3. This CDR3 is CASSLVGGLGAFF. CDR3 sequence (DNA): TGTGCCAGCAGCTTAGTCGGGGGGCTAGGGGCTTTCTTT.

At least ten counts were recorded for this clonotype. This chain uses TRBV18 with TRBJ2-6; D remains unclear. The germline gives CDR1 KGHSH, CDR2 LQKENI. V gave up 3 bases and J gave up 0 bases, with 12 bases separating them. CDR3 length: 17 residues. CDR3 sequence: CASSPQVSGSGANVLTF. The CDR3 DNA reads as TGTGCCAGCTCACCGCAAGTTTCGGGCTCTGGGGCCAACGTCCTGACTTTC.

The table lists this clonotype with many counts. The chain couples TRBV4-1 to TRBJ1-6; weak D call: TRBD1 (5 bases). The germline gives CDR1 MGHRA, CDR2 YSYEKL. The germline V and J ends were trimmed by 4 bases and 9 bases, with 13 bases remaining between them. This CDR3 region has 14 residues. CDR3 sequence reads: CASSRIGRVSPLHF. The CDR3 nucleotides are TGCGCCAGCAGCCGGATTGGCAGGGTTTCACCCCTCCACTTT.

This sequence joins TRBV5-1 and TRBJ2-3, with D possibly matching TRBD2 (5 bases). The CDR3 spans 15 residues. V was trimmed by 2 bases and J by 4 bases, leaving 14 bases between them. Germline V CDR1 and CDR2: SGHRS, YFSETQ. The CDR3 DNA reads as TGCGCCAGCAGCTTCATATCGGGGTTAGCAGATACGCAGTATTTT. Its protein is CASSFISGLADTQYF.

V and J are TRBV18 and TRBJ1-6; perhaps TRBD1 as D (5 bases). The germline V and J ends were trimmed by 4 bases and 13 bases, with 14 bases remaining between them. CDR3 length: 13 amino acids. CDR1 is KGHSH and CDR2 is LQKENI in the germline V gene. CDR3 sequence: CASSRGTDSPLHF. CDR3 DNA: TGTGCCAGCTCACGGGGGACGGACTCGCCCCTCCACTTT.

This clonotype was observed once. This chain uses TRBV20-1 with TRBJ1-2, with a possible D match to TRBD1 (5 bases). V was cut by 7 bases and J by 13 bases, with 13 bases left in between. This CDR3 is built from 9 residues. CDR1 and CDR2 (germline): DFQATT, SNEGSKA (reference sequence). The CDR3 protein is CSGLGRATF. For the CDR3, the DNA is TGCAGTGGTTTAGGCAGGGCCACCTTC.

This clonotype turned up a few times. The chain uses TRBV2 and TRBJ2-5; 14 nucleotides agree with TRBD2. The ends lost 5 bases at V and 3 bases at J; junction bases unmatched: 8. The germline V gene has CDR1 SNHLY and CDR2 FYNNEI. The CDR3 spans 17 residues. CDR3 DNA: TGTGCCAGCAGTCCGATGATGGGACTAGCGGGAGAAGAGACCCAGTACTTC. This encodes CASSPMMGLAGEETQYF.